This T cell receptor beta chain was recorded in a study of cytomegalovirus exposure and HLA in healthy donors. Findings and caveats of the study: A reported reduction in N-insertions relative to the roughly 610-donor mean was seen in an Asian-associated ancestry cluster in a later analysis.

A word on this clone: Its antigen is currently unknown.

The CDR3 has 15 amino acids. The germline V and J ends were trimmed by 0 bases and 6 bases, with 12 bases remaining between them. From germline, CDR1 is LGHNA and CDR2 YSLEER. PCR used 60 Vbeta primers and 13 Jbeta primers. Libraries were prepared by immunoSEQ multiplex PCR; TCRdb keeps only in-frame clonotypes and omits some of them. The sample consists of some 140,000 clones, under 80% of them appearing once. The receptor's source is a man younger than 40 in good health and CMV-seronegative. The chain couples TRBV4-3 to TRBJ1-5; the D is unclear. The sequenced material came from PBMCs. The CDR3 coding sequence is TGCGCCAGCAGCCAAGATCACACAGTCGGTCAGCCCCAGCATTTT. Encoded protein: CASSQDHTVGQPQHF.